Described below is a single T cell receptor beta chain sequence and its context. These data belong to a study of blood T cell repertoires in COVID-19. About the study: Sources were T cells, B-cell-depleted T cells, or PBMCs; the material itself was cDNA or gDNA.

The data were produced by immunoSEQ multiplex PCR, yet TCRdb's version contains in-frame clones alone and is incomplete. The sample lists tens of thousands of clones, about 86% occurring once. Germline CDR1 and CDR2: SGDLS and YYNGEE. V lost 2 bases and J lost 6, with 12 bases in between. This CDR3 has 15 amino acids. Source material: peripheral blood. The chain combines TRBV9 with TRBJ1-6; tentative D call: TRBD1 (6 bases). The receptor was derived from a woman aged 80 or older in a cohort sampled during active or convalescent COVID-19. CDR3 sequence reads: CASSVGDTGNSPLHF. CDR3 nucleotide sequence: TGTGCCAGCAGCGTGGGGGACACCGGTAATTCACCCCTCCACTTT.